This TCR beta chain was identified in a study of shared clonotypes between healthy human individuals. General study findings and limits: Despite large depth, sorted-subset datasets appeared incompletely sequenced.

Concerning this clone: Its antigen is as yet unknown.

Original data processing: Because ImmunoSEQ provided only junction sequences with no quality scores, the filtering differed. Repertoires were generated with immunoSEQ multiplex PCR, while TCRdb's copy carries only in-frame clones and drops some. That table gives V, J and clone size, and the DNA gave D and trimming. The sample lists roughly 200,000 clones, around 63% occurring once. The origin of this receptor is a man aged 25-40 years in good health. Sequencing was carried out using memory CD4+ T cells sorted from blood. Regarding subset: CD45RA-negative fraction.

CDR3 in amino acids: CASSPGVAAYNEQFF. The DNA of the CDR3 is TGTGCCAGCTCACCCGGGGTAGCGGCCTACAATGAGCAGTTCTTC. This chain uses TRBV18 with TRBJ2-1; D may be TRBD2 (6 bases). The V gene lost 3 bases and the J gene lost 2 bases, with 11 bases spanning the gap. Per germline, CDR1 KGHSH and CDR2 LQKENI. CDR3 length: 15 residues.